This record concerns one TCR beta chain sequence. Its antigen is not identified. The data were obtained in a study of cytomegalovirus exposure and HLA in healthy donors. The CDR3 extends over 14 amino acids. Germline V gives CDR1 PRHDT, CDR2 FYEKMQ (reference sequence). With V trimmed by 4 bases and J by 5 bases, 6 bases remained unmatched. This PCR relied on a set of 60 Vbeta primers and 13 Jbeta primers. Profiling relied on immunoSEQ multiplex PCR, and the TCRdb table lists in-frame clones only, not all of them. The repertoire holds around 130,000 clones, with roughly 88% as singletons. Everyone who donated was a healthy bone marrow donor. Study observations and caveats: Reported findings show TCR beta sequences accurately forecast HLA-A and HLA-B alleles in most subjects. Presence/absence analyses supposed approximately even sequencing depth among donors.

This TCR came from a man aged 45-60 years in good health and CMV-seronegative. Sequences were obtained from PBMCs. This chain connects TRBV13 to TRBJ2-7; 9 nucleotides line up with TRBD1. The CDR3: CASSYGQGSDEQYF. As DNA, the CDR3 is TGTGCCAGCAGCTACGGACAGGGGAGCGACGAGCAGTACTTC.